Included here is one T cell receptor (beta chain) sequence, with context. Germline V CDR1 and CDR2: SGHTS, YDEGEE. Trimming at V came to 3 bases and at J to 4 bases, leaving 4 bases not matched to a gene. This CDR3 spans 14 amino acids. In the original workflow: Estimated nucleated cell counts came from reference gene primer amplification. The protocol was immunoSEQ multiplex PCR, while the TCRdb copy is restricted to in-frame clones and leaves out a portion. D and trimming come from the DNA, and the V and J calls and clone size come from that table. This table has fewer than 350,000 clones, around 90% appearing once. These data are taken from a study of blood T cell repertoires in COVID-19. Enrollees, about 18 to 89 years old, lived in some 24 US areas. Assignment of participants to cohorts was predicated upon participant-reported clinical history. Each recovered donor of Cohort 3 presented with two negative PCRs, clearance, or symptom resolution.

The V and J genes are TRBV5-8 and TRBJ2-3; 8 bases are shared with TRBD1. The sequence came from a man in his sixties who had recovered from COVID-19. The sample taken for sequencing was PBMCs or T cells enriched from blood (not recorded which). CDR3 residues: CASSSTGESDTQYF. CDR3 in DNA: TGTGCCAGCAGCTCGACAGGGGAGTCAGATACGCAGTATTTT.